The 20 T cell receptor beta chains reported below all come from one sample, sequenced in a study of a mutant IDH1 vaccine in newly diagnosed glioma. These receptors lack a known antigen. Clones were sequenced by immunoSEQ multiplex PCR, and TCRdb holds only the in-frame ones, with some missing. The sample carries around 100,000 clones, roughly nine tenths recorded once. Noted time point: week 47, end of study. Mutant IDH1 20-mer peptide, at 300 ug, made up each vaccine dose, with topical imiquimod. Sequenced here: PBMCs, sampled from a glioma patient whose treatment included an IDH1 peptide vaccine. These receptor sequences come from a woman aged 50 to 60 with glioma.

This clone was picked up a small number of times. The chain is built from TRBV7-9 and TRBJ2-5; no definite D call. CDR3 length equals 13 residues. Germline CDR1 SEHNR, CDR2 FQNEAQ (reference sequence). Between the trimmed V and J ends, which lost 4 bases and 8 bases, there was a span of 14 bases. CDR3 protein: CASSSRPYPTQYF. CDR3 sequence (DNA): TGTGCCAGCAGCTCGCGACCCTACCCTACCCAGTACTTC.

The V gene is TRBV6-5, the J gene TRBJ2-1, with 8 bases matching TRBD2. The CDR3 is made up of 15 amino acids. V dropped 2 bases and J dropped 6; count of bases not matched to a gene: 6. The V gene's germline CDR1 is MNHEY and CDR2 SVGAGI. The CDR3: CASSYAGLGPNEQFF. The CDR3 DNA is TGTGCCAGCAGTTACGCGGGACTAGGTCCCAATGAGCAGTTCTTC.

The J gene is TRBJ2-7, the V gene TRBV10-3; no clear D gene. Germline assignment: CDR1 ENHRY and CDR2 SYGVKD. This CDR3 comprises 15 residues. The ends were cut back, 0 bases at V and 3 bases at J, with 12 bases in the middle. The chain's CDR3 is CAISESIEHNYEQYF. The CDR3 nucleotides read TGTGCCATCAGTGAGTCGATAGAACACAACTACGAGCAGTACTTC.

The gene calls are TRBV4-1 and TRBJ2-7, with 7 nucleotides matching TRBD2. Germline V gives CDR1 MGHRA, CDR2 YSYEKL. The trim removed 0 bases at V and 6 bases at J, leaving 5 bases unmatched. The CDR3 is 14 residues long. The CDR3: CASSQDMAGAEQYF. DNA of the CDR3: TGCGCCAGCAGCCAAGATATGGCGGGAGCCGAGCAGTACTTC.

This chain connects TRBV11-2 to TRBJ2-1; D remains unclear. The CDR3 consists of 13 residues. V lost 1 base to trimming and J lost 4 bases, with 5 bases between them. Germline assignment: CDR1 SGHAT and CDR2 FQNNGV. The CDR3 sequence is CASSLATYNEQFF. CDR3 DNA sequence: TGTGCCAGCAGCTTAGCCACTTACAATGAGCAGTTCTTC.

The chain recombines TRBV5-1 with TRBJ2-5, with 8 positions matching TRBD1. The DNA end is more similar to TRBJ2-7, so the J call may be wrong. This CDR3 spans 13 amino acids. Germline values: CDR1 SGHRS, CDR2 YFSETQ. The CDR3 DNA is TGCGCCAGCAGCCGGGACAGGTCCTACGAGCAGTACTTC. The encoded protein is CASSRDRSYEQYF.

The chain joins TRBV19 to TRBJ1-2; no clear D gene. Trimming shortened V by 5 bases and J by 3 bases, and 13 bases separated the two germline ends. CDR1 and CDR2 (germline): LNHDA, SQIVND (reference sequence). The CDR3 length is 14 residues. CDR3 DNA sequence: TGTGCCAGTAGTTCTGGGCAGACCTACTATGGCTACACCTTC. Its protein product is CASSSGQTYYGYTF.

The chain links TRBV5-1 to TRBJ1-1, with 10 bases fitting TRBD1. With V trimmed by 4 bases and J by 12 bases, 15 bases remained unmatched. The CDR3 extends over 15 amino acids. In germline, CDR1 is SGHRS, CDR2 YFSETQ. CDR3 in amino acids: CASSTRQGANTETFF. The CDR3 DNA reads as TGCGCCAGCAGCACCAGACAGGGGGCTAACACTGAGACTTTCTTT. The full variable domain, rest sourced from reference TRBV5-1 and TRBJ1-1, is KAGVTQTPRYLIKTRGQQVTLSCSPISGHRSVSWYQQTPGQGLQFLFEYFSETQRNKGNFPGRFSGRQFSNSRSEMNVSTLELGDSALYLCASSTRQGANTETFFGQGTRLTVV.

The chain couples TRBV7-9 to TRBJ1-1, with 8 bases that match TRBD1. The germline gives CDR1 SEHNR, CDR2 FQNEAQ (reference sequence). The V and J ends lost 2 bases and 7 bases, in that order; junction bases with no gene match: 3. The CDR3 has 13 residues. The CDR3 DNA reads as TGTGCCAGCAGCTTACAGGGGGCGGTTGAAGCTTTCTTT. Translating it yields CASSLQGAVEAFF.

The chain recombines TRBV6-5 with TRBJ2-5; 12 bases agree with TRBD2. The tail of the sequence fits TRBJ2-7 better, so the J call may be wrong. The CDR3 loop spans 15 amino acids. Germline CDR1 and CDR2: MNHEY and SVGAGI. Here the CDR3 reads CASRLASGRAYEQYF. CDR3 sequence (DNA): TGTGCCAGCAGACTCGCTAGCGGGAGGGCCTACGAGCAGTACTTC.

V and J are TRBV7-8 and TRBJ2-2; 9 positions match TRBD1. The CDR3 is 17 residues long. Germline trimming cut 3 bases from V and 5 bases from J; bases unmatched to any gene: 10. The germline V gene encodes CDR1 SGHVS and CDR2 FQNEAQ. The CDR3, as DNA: TGTGCCAGCAGCTTCCTTTTGGGACAGGGAATTACCGGGGAGCTGTTTTTT. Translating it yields CASSFLLGQGITGELFF.

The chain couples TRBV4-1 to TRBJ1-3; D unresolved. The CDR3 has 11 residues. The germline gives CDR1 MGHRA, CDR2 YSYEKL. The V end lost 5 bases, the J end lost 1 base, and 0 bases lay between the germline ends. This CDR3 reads CASSSGNTIYF. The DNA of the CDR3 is TGCGCCAGCAGCTCTGGAAACACCATATATTTT.

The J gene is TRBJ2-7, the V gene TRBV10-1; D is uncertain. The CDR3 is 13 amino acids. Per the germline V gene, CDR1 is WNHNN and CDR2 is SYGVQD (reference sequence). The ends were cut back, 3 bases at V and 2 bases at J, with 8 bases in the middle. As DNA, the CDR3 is TGCGCCAGCAGTGAAGGCTTGGCCTACGAGCAGTACTTC. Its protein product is CASSEGLAYEQYF.

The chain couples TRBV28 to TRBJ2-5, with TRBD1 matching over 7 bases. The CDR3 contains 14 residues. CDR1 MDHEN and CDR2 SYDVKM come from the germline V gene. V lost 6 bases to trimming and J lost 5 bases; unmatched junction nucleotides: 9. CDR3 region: CASRPQGSSETQYF. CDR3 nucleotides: TGTGCCAGCAGACCACAGGGGAGTTCGGAGACCCAGTACTTC.

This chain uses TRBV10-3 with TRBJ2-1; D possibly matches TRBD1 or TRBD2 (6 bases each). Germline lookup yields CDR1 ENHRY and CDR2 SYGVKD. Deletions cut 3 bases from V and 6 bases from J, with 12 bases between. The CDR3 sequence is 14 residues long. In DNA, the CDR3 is TGTGCCATCAGTGATTGGGGGGCAACCAATGAGCAGTTCTTC. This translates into CAISDWGATNEQFF.

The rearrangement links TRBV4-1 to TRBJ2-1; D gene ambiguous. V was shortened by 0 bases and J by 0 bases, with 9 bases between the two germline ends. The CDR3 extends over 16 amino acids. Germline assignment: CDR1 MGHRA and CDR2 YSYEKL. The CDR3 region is CASSQDTRSSYNEQFF. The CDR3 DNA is TGCGCCAGCAGCCAAGATACGAGGAGCTCCTACAATGAGCAGTTCTTC.

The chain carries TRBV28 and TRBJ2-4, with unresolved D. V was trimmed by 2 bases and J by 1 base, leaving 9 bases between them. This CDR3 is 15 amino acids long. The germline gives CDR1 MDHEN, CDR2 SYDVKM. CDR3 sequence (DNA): TGTGCCAGCAGTTTACCCGGTAGTGCCAAAAACATTCAGTACTTC. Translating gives CASSLPGSAKNIQYF. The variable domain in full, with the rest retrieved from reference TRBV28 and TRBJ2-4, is DVKVTQSSRYLVKRTGEKVFLECVQDMDHENMFWYRQDPGLGLRLIYFSYDVKMKEKGDIPEGYSVSREKKERFSLILESASTNQTSMYLCASSLPGSAKNIQYFGAGTRLSVL.

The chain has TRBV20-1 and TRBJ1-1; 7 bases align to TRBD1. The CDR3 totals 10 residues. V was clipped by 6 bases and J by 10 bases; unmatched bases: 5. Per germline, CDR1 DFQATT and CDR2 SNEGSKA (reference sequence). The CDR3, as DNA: TGCAGTGCCCAGACAGGGAGAGCTTTCTTT. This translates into CSAQTGRAFF.

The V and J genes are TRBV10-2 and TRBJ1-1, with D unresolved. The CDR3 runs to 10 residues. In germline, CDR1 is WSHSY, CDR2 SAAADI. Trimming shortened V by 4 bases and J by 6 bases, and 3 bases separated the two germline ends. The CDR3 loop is CASSGSEAFF. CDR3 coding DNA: TGCGCCAGCAGTGGATCTGAAGCTTTCTTT.

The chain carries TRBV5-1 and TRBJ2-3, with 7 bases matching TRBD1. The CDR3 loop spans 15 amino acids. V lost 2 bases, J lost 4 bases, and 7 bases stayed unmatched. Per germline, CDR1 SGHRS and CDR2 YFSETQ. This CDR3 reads CASSLQGMSADTQYF. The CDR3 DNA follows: TGCGCCAGCAGCTTACAGGGGATGAGCGCAGATACGCAGTATTTT.